Shown below are 19 T cell receptor beta chains from a single sample sequenced in a study of response to subunit inactivated influenza vaccine. TCRdb passed the RT-PCR reads through MiXCR, listing each CDR3 protein once. The data show 650,000 to 800,000 distinct CDR3 sequences, with around 20% seen just once and under 13% held by the top ten. The input for sequencing was PBMCs from blood, taken roughly 5 days after vaccination. The receptor source for this set is a man aged 50 or older who received an inactivated influenza vaccine.

This clonotype has a handful of counts. Since the CDR3 does not end with the conserved phenylalanine or tryptophan, this likely comes from a read error. Because the CDR3's place on the DNA is in doubt, the DNA is left out and the CDR3 is given as listed by TCRdb. The chain has TRBV7-9 and TRBJ2-3; the DNA was not compared with TRBD2, the D call given in the table. Looked up from germline, CDR1 is SEHNR and CDR2 is FQNEAQ (reference sequence). Termini included, the CDR3 measures 12 amino acids. This chain's CDR3 is CASSLETSVLLA.

A few counts support this clonotype. The chain carries TRBV12-3 or TRBV12-4 and TRBJ2-1; D might be TRBD1 (5 bases). The CDR3 is 15 amino acids. V was clipped by 3 bases and J by 0 bases, with 9 bases between them. CDR3 nucleotide sequence: TGTGCCAGCAGTTTTTGGGGCCGCTCCTACAATGAGCAGTTCTTC. Translation gives CASSFWGRSYNEQFF.

This clonotype showed up just a few times. This rearrangement joins TRBV29-1 to TRBJ2-7, with a weak D call TRBD1 (6 bases). CDR3 length equals 13 residues. V dropped 4 bases and J dropped 5 bases, with 15 bases sitting between them. Germline CDR1 reads SQVTM; CDR2 reads ANQGSEA. The CDR3 nucleotides are TGCAGCGTTGGGCCAGGACAGTACCACGAGCAGTACTTC. Translation: CSVGPGQYHEQYF.

This clonotype showed up just a few times. The rearrangement joins TRBV7-8 to TRBJ1-2; 8 bases are shared with TRBD1. Unmatched junction bases numbered 4, after V lost 7 bases and J lost 3 bases. Germline-derived CDR1 and CDR2 are SGHVS and FQNEAQ. This CDR3 has 13 residues. The CDR3 DNA reads as TGTGCCAGCACCTCGGGACAGGACTATGGCTACACCTTC. Translating it yields CASTSGQDYGYTF.

This clonotype was seen repeatedly, ten times or more. The chain has TRBV20-1 and TRBJ2-3, with TRBD2 as a possible D gene (6 bases). The CDR3 sequence is 16 residues long. V lost 5 bases to trimming and J lost 0 bases, with 18 bases between them. Germline V gene sequence: CDR1 DFQATT, CDR2 SNEGSKA (reference sequence). The DNA of the CDR3 is TGCAGTGCTCTCCCTCCATGGGGGGTTAGCACAGATACGCAGTATTTT. This translates into CSALPPWGVSTDTQYF.

The chain employs TRBV7-2 and TRBJ2-1; D is unclear. The V end lost 5 bases, the J end lost 4 bases, and 15 bases lay between the germline ends. This CDR3 is 15 amino acids long. The germline V gene encodes CDR1 SGHTA and CDR2 FQGNSA. CDR3 sequence reads: CASSPDRAEYNEQFF. CDR3 DNA: TGTGCCAGCAGCCCCGATAGGGCCGAATACAATGAGCAGTTCTTC.

This clonotype was seen only a few times. With a much larger clone just one base away, this may be a read error. The chain has TRBV7-6 and TRBJ2-7; 7 bases align to TRBD1. The V gene end was trimmed by 6 bases and the J gene end by 2 bases; junction bases not matched to a gene: 13. Germline CDR1 and CDR2: SGHVS and FNYEAQ. The CDR3 has 16 residues. The CDR3 loop reads CASSTTGTEVPYEQYF. The CDR3 DNA is TGTGCCAGCAGTACCACCGGGACAGAAGTTCCCTACGAGCAGTACTTC.

This clonotype has at least ten counts. This chain joins TRBV6-2 or TRBV6-3 and TRBJ2-7; 8 bases map to TRBD1. The CDR3 loop spans 14 amino acids. CDR1 is MNHEY, CDR2 SVGEGT, per germline. Trimming cost V 6 bases and J 1 base; bases outside gene matches: 5. The CDR3 protein is CASSRDRRSYEQYF. The DNA for the CDR3 is TGTGCCAGCAGCCGGGACAGGCGATCCTACGAGCAGTACTTC.

The rearrangement links TRBV2 to TRBJ1-2, with D hard to call. Trimming shortened V by 7 bases and J by 1 base, and 13 bases separated the two germline ends. The CDR3 is made up of 14 amino acids. From germline, CDR1 is SNHLY and CDR2 FYNNEI. The CDR3 sequence is CASTQEQINYGYTF. In DNA, the CDR3 is TGTGCCAGCACCCAAGAGCAGATTAACTATGGCTACACCTTC.

This clonotype has a count of ten or more. The rearrangement uses TRBV7-2 and TRBJ1-1, with D tentatively TRBD1 (6 bases). V was pared by 2 bases and J by 4 bases, with 14 bases between. In germline, CDR1 is SGHTA, CDR2 FQGNSA. The CDR3 length is 15 residues. The CDR3 reads CASSLIMGAGTEAFF. CDR3 coding DNA: TGTGCCAGCAGCTTAATCATGGGGGCAGGCACTGAAGCTTTCTTT.

This clonotype was observed a handful of times. This chain joins TRBV5-1 and TRBJ1-4; D gene uncertain. This CDR3 has 14 amino acids. Trimming took 1 base from V and 4 from J, leaving 8 bases between them. Germline V lookup: CDR1 SGHRS, CDR2 YFSETQ. Here the CDR3 reads CASSLSQVNEKLFF. CDR3 sequence (DNA): TGCGCCAGCAGCTTGAGCCAGGTTAATGAAAAACTGTTTTTT.

The gene calls are TRBV29-1 and TRBJ2-7; possibly TRBD1 for D (6 bases). Trimming stripped 7 bases from V and 6 bases from J, with 13 bases between. CDR1 SQVTM and CDR2 ANQGSEA come from the germline V gene. The CDR3 has 11 residues. CDR3 bases: TGCAGCGCCTCGTGGGGGCGCGAGCAGTACTTC. This sequence encodes CSASWGREQYF.

This chain uses TRBV15 with TRBJ2-3; 14 bases match TRBD2. The ends lost 0 bases at V and 9 bases at J; junction bases unmatched: 2. The germline gives CDR1 LNHNV, CDR2 YYDKDF (reference sequence). This CDR3 has 15 amino acids. The CDR3 reads CATSRETSGRETQYF. CDR3 DNA sequence: TGTGCCACCAGCAGAGAGACTAGCGGGAGGGAAACGCAGTATTTT.

The genes are TRBV5-1 and TRBJ2-2, with D uncertain. Germline CDR1 is SGHRS and CDR2 is YFSETQ. Trimming took 3 bases from V and 3 from J, leaving 9 bases between them. The CDR3 is 14 residues long. CDR3 nucleotides: TGCGCCAGCAGCTGGAACACTTACACCGGGGAGCTGTTTTTT. It is translated as CASSWNTYTGELFF.

The chain uses TRBV6-1 and TRBJ2-1; 7 bases align to TRBD2. This CDR3 is 14 amino acids long. V gave up 7 bases and J gave up 5 bases; unmatched junction bases: 8. Germline V lookup: CDR1 MNHNS, CDR2 SASEGT. This chain's CDR3 is CASNRGGLDNEQFF. The DNA for the CDR3 is TGTGCCAGCAATAGGGGAGGGCTCGACAATGAGCAGTTCTTC.

This clonotype was recorded a few times. The chain is built from TRBV12-3 or TRBV12-4 and TRBJ1-1, with D possibly matching TRBD1 (6 bases). Trimming removed 5 bases at V and 4 bases at J, with 14 bases between. The CDR3 is 14 residues long. The CDR3 bases are TGTGCCAGCAGTCAGCAACAGGGCGGCACTGAAGCTTTCTTT. This sequence encodes CASSQQQGGTEAFF.

This clonotype was counted a few times. This chain uses TRBV5-1 with TRBJ2-7; TRBD1 agrees at 9 bases. Unmatched junction bases numbered 6, after V lost 4 bases and J lost 1 base. Germline lookup yields CDR1 SGHRS and CDR2 YFSETQ. This CDR3 is built from 15 residues. The CDR3 DNA is TGCGCCAGCAGCAGGACGGACAGGGGTTCCTACGAGCAGTACTTC. Its protein product is CASSRTDRGSYEQYF.

There are a few counts of this clonotype. The CDR3 nucleotides read TGTGCCAGCAGCCCCTTTGAGGCCAACGTCCTGACTTTC. Its protein product is CASSPFEANVLTF. The V and J genes are TRBV7-9 and TRBJ2-6; D remains unclear. The CDR3 length is 13 residues. Germline V gene sequence: CDR1 SEHNR, CDR2 FQNEAQ (reference sequence). Trimming removed 5 bases at V and 6 bases at J, with 8 bases between.

This clonotype was seen a handful of times. The rearrangement joins TRBV7-2 to TRBJ2-7; D is possibly TRBD1 (6 bases). Trimming stripped 5 bases from V and 5 bases from J, with 22 bases between. CDR1 is SGHTA and CDR2 is FQGNSA in the germline V gene. The CDR3 runs 16 residues. The chain's CDR3 is CASSVRGRFPEDEQYF. The CDR3 coding sequence is TGTGCCAGCAGCGTCAGGGGCAGATTCCCGGAGGACGAGCAGTACTTC.